The rows below give T cell receptor beta chains drawn from one sample of a study of OX40 agonist ivuxolimab in advanced cancers. Profiling relied on immunoSEQ multiplex PCR, and the TCRdb table lists in-frame clones only, not all of them. The sample shows about 81,000 clones, around 84% of them seen only once. This specimen consisted of CD4+ or CD8+ T cells sorted from blood, obtained in a trial of the OX40 agonist ivuxolimab. The receptor set was obtained from an adult with an advanced solid tumor such as melanoma, head and neck, liver or kidney cancer. Both conserved end residues are part of each CDR3. Fields, in order: CDR3 protein, CDR3 DNA, D gene, clone size, J gene, V gene. D genes are given only for firm matches. Expanded clones get a size class; other rows say once, few or many, or leave the size out.

CASSEGNGYTF	TGTGCCAGCAGCGAGGGTAATGGCTACACCTTC	NA	NA	TRBJ1-2	TRBV5-4
CASSYSGLIEQFF	TGTGCCAGCAGTTACTCGGGTCTCATTGAGCAGTTCTTC	NA	NA	TRBJ2-1	TRBV6-5
CASSLGDSSPYEQYF	TGCGCCAGCAGCTTGGGCGACAGTTCTCCCTACGAGCAGTACTTC	NA	NA	TRBJ2-7	TRBV5-1
CASSQDGGATDEKLFF	TGTGCCAGCAGCCAAGATGGGGGGGCGACAGATGAAAAACTGTTTTTT	NA	NA	TRBJ1-4	TRBV4-2
CASSPGENTEAFF	TGTGCCAGCTCACCAGGGGAGAACACTGAAGCTTTCTTT	NA	NA	TRBJ1-1	TRBV18
CASSAVGSSYNSPLHF	TGTGCCAGCAGTGCTGTGGGGAGCTCCTATAATTCACCCCTCCACTTT	NA	once	TRBJ1-6	TRBV2
CASSLIGTVSNTEAFF	TGTGCCAGCAGCTTAATTGGTACAGTATCTAACACTGAAGCTTTCTTT	NA	NA	TRBJ1-1	TRBV7-2
CAWSRTGLPEAFF	TGTGCCTGGAGTCGGACAGGGCTTCCTGAAGCTTTCTTT	TRBD1	NA	TRBJ1-1	TRBV30
CASSQETKSSPLHF	TGTGCCAGCAGCCAAGAGACCAAAAGTTCACCCCTCCACTTT	NA	NA	TRBJ1-6	TRBV14
CASSIVPRASGSTRTDTQYF	TGTGCCAGTAGTATAGTGCCCCGGGCTAGCGGGAGTACGCGTACAGATACGCAGTATTTT	TRBD2	NA	TRBJ2-3	TRBV19
CASSQAYQQGEGYTF	TGCGCCAGCAGCCAAGCCTATCAGCAGGGGGAAGGCTACACCTTC	TRBD1	few	TRBJ1-2	TRBV4-1
CASSLVEKYGTQYF	TGTGCCAGCAGCTTAGTAGAGAAGTACGGGACCCAGTACTTC	NA	NA	TRBJ2-5	TRBV11-2
CASSQDLGAPDEQFF	TGTGCCAGCAGCCAAGACTTGGGGGCCCCGGATGAGCAGTTCTTC	NA	NA	TRBJ2-1	TRBV4-2
CASSLRRGNEKLFF	TGTGCCAGCAGCTTAAGGAGGGGTAATGAAAAACTGTTTTTT	NA	NA	TRBJ1-4	TRBV7-9
CASSYSLGSTDTQYF	TGTGCCAGCAGTTACTCGCTCGGGAGCACAGATACGCAGTATTTT	NA	NA	TRBJ2-3	TRBV6-5
CASSFAGTGIHYGYTF	TGTGCCAGCAGCTTTGCTGGGACAGGGATCCACTATGGCTACACCTTC	TRBD1	NA	TRBJ1-2	TRBV11-2
CASSLNRGRRETQYF	TGTGCCAGCAGTTTAAACAGGGGGCGGCGGGAGACCCAGTACTTC	TRBD1	NA	TRBJ2-5	TRBV27
CASSHTGGSEKLFF	TGTGCCAGCAGCCATACAGGGGGCAGTGAAAAACTGTTTTTT	TRBD1	NA	TRBJ1-4	TRBV7-9
CASSLVIGENIQYF	TGTGCCAGCAGCCTGGTAATTGGCGAAAACATTCAGTACTTC	NA	NA	TRBJ2-4	TRBV7-2
CASSLVTGGNTIYF	TGTGCCAGCAGCTTAGTGACAGGGGGAAACACCATATATTTT	TRBD1	once	TRBJ1-3	TRBV7-2
CASSLSLGAANEKLFF	TGCGCCAGCAGTCTAAGCCTTGGAGCCGCTAATGAAAAACTGTTTTTT	NA	NA	TRBJ1-4	TRBV5-1
CASSPLGQGARNEQYF	TGTGCCAGCTCACCGCTAGGACAGGGGGCTCGGAACGAGCAGTACTTC	TRBD1	NA	TRBJ2-7	TRBV18
CASRDYSNNEQFF	TGTGCCAGCAGGGACTATTCTAACAATGAGCAGTTCTTC	NA	NA	TRBJ2-1	TRBV7-9
CASREHVTDTQYF	TGTGCCAGCAGGGAGCATGTCACAGATACGCAGTATTTT	NA	few	TRBJ2-3	TRBV7-6
CASSQVLGLAGRETQYF	TGTGCCAGCAGCCAAGTGCTCGGACTAGCGGGACGAGAGACCCAGTACTTC	TRBD2	NA	TRBJ2-5	TRBV14
CASSEIRKTGGSNYGYTF	TGTGCCAGCAGCGAGATACGGAAAACAGGGGGATCTAACTATGGCTACACCTTC	NA	NA	TRBJ1-2	TRBV21-1
CASSFRPERGTDTQYF	TGTGCCAGCAGTTTCCGACCCGAGCGGGGCACAGATACGCAGTATTTT	NA	once	TRBJ2-3	TRBV13
CASSPRGVLSTDTQYF	TGTGCCAGCAGCCCTAGAGGAGTATTGAGCACAGATACGCAGTATTTT	NA	NA	TRBJ2-3	TRBV6-6
CASSGLDTLNTEAFF	TGTGCCAGCAGTGGCCTGGACACGTTGAACACTGAAGCTTTCTTT	NA	once	TRBJ1-1	TRBV2
CASSLGLGQEKNIQYF	TGCGCCAGCAGCTTGGGTCTGGGACAGGAGAAAAACATTCAGTACTTC	TRBD1	NA	TRBJ2-4	TRBV5-1
CASSLNGRELTGELFF	TGTGCCAGCAGCCTGAATGGTCGGGAACTAACCGGGGAGCTGTTTTTT	NA	NA	TRBJ2-2	TRBV4-2
CASSGPWDSSYNEQFF	TGTGCCAGCAGCGGGCCCTGGGACAGCTCCTACAATGAGCAGTTCTTC	TRBD1	NA	TRBJ2-1	TRBV7-8
CASSAGPGGSYEQYF	TGTGCCAGCAGCGCCGGACCAGGAGGCTCCTACGAGCAGTACTTC	NA	NA	TRBJ2-7	TRBV4-2
CASSQDIKQGENIQYF	TGCGCCAGCAGCCAAGATATAAAACAGGGGGAAAACATTCAGTACTTC	TRBD1	NA	TRBJ2-4	TRBV4-1
CASSRTGNGYTF	TGTGCCAGCAGTCGGACAGGGAACGGCTACACCTTC	TRBD1	NA	TRBJ1-2	TRBV27
CASSYRGWGLNTEAFF	TGTGCCAGCAGTTACAGGGGATGGGGACTGAACACTGAAGCTTTCTTT	NA	NA	TRBJ1-1	TRBV6-5
CASSDSEGPDTQYF	TGTGCCAGCAGTGACTCGGAAGGGCCAGATACGCAGTATTTT	NA	NA	TRBJ2-3	TRBV6-4